This T cell receptor beta chain was sequenced in a study of blood T cell repertoires in COVID-19. Study context: Samples representing acute and convalescent COVID-19 were sourced from the United States, Italy and Spain.

This CDR3 is 15 amino acids long. V lost 6 bases to trimming and J lost 4 bases; unmatched junction nucleotides: 7. Germline values: CDR1 SNHLY, CDR2 FYNNEI. Clones were sequenced by immunoSEQ multiplex PCR, and TCRdb holds only the in-frame ones, with some missing. The sample has around 190,000 clones, 75% to 90% seen once. Sequencing was performed on PBMCs or T cells enriched from blood (not recorded which). The J gene is TRBJ1-4, the V gene TRBV2; TRBD1 agrees at 8 bases. This TCR came from a man aged 35-49 years who had recovered from COVID-19. The DNA of the CDR3 is TGTGCCAGCAGCGCTTTGGGACAGGTTAATGAAAAACTGTTTTTT. Translation gives CASSALGQVNEKLFF.